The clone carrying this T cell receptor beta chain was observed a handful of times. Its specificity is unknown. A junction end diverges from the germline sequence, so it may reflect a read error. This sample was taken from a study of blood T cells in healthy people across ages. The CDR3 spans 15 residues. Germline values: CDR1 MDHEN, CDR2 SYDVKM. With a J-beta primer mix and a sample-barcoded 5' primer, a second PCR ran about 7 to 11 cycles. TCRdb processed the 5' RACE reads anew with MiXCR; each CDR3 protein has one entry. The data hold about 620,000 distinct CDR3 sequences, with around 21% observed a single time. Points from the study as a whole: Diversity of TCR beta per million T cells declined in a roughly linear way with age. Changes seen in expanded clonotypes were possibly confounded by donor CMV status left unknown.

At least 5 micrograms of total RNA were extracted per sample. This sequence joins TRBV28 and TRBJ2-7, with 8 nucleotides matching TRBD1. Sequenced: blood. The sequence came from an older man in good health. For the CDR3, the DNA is TGTGCCAGCAGTTTATGGGCCGACAGGGGAGGCGAGCGGTACTTC. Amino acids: CASSLWADRGGERYF. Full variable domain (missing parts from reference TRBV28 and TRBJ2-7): DVKVTQSSRYLVKRTGEKVFLECVQDMDHENMFWYRQDPGLGLRLIYFSYDVKMKEKGDIPEGYSVSREKKERFSLILESASTNQTSMYLCASSLWADRGGERYFGPGTRLTVT.